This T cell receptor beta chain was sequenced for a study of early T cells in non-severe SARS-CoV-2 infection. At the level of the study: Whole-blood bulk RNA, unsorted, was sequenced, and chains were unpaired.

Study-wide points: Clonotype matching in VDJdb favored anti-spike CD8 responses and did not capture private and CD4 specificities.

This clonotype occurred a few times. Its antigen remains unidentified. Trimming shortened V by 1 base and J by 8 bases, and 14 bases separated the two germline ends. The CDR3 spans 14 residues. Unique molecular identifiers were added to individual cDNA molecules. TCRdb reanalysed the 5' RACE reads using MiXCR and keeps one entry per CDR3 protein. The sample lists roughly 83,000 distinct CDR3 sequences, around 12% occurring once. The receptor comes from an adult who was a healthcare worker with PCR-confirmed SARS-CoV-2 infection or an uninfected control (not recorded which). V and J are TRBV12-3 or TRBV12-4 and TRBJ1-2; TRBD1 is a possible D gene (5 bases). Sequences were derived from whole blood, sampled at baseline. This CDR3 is CASSLGTGTQGYTF. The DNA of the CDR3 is TGTGCCAGCAGTTTAGGGACCGGGACGCAAGGCTACACCTTC.